Presented here are 4 T cell receptor beta chains from one specimen sequenced in a study of response to subunit inactivated influenza vaccine. TCRdb independently ran MiXCR on the RT-PCR reads; one entry per CDR3 protein. The data contain about 530,000 distinct CDR3 sequences, approximately 12% of them seen just once; the ten biggest clones take up approximately 14%. The sample consisted of PBMCs from blood, taken about 6 weeks after vaccination. Receptors originate from a man in his forties or fifties who received an inactivated influenza vaccine.

This clonotype showed up just a few times. The chain couples TRBV4-3 to TRBJ2-2, with D uncertain. Germline CDR1 is LGHNA and CDR2 is YSLEER. The CDR3 sequence is 14 residues long. V was shortened by 3 bases and J by 3 bases, with 8 bases between the two germline ends. CDR3 coding DNA: TGCGCCAGCAGCCACTACGTGGACACCGGGGAGCTGTTTTTT. Amino acid sequence: CASSHYVDTGELFF.

This clonotype was observed a few times. This chain uses TRBV29-1 with TRBJ2-3; 8 bases agree with TRBD2. The CDR3 covers 16 residues. Trimming took 3 bases from V and 2 from J; bases not matched to a gene: 10. The germline V gene has CDR1 SQVTM and CDR2 ANQGSEA. The CDR3: CSVDGTSLSNTDTQYF. CDR3 DNA sequence: TGCAGCGTTGATGGGACTAGTCTTTCCAACACAGATACGCAGTATTTT.

This clonotype was found many times. V and J are TRBV29-1 and TRBJ1-1; 10 nucleotides agree with TRBD1. The germline V gene has CDR1 SQVTM and CDR2 ANQGSEA. This CDR3 spans 13 amino acids. The trim removed 6 bases at V and 7 bases at J, leaving 8 bases unmatched. CDR3 loop: CSVQGQGPIEAFF. The CDR3 bases are TGCAGCGTACAGGGACAGGGGCCTATTGAAGCTTTCTTT.

This clonotype has a handful of counts. The chain joins TRBV12-3 or TRBV12-4 to TRBJ1-6, with TRBD1 matching 8 bases. The CDR3 has 15 residues. With 4 bases clipped from V and 6 bases from J, the junction kept 5 bases outside the gene matches. The CDR3 region has the DNA TGTGCCAGCAGTTGGCGGACAGGGAGTAATTCACCCCTCCACTTT. It codes for CASSWRTGSNSPLHF.